Each of the 25 T cell receptor beta chains below was sequenced from the same sample in a study of shared clonotypes between healthy human individuals. Generated by immunoSEQ multiplex PCR, the TCRdb table keeps only in-frame clones and is missing some. The sample records 2 million to 3 million clones, approximately 92% being singletons. Material for sequencing was naive CD4+ T cells sorted from blood. The subset here: CD45RA+ positively selected. The receptors derive from a man aged 18 to 30 in good health.

The genes are TRBV18 and TRBJ2-1; D not certain. Germline V gene lookup returns CDR1 KGHSH and CDR2 LQKENI. Trimming removed 8 bases from V and 10 bases from J, with 18 bases in between. The CDR3 is 13 amino acids. CDR3 in amino acids: CASTRSISEEQFF. The DNA of the CDR3 is TGTGCCAGCACAAGGTCGATCTCCGAAGAGCAGTTCTTC.

The V and J genes are TRBV4-1 and TRBJ2-5; 10 bases are shared with TRBD1. V gave up 3 bases and J gave up 2 bases; unmatched junction bases: 6. The CDR3 has 16 amino acids. Germline V CDR1 and CDR2: MGHRA, YSYEKL. The DNA for the CDR3 is TGCGCCAGCAGCCAGCCGACAGGGGGCAATCAAGAGACCCAGTACTTC. Amino acids: CASSQPTGGNQETQYF.

V usage is TRBV6-1 and J usage is TRBJ1-2; D is uncertain. V gave up 0 bases and J gave up 4 bases, with 9 bases separating them. The germline gives CDR1 MNHNS, CDR2 SASEGT. The CDR3 runs 14 residues. The CDR3 DNA follows: TGTGCCAGCAGTGAAGCAGCGAGGGTCTATGGCTACACCTTC. Amino acid sequence: CASSEAARVYGYTF.

The chain joins TRBV7-6 to TRBJ1-1; D call uncertain. Trimming pared 5 bases from V and 5 bases from J, leaving 12 bases between. Per the germline V gene, CDR1 is SGHVS and CDR2 is FNYEAQ. The CDR3 is 13 residues long. The CDR3 region is CASSPRGQTEAFF. The CDR3 DNA reads TGTGCCAGCAGCCCGAGAGGGCAAACTGAAGCTTTCTTT.

The chain recombines TRBV6-5 with TRBJ1-1; 10 nucleotides match TRBD1. CDR1 is MNHEY, CDR2 SVGAGI, per germline. The length of the CDR3 is 14 residues. The trim removed 5 bases at V and 6 bases at J, leaving 6 bases unmatched. As DNA, the CDR3 is TGTGCCAGCAGTCGGACAGGGGGAAACTCTGAAGCTTTCTTT. Translated, it gives CASSRTGGNSEAFF.

The genes are TRBV23-1 and TRBJ1-5, with TRBD1 matching 8 bases. TRBV23-1 is an ORF, with its function uncertain. The CDR3 runs to 19 residues. The J segment lost 0 bases and the V segment lost 7 bases, leaving 17 bases of the junction unmatched. Here the CDR3 DNA reads TGCGCCAGCACCCCCCTTGCAGGGGGCGCGGGCTATAGCAATCAGCCCCAGCATTTT. It translates to CASTPLAGGAGYSNQPQHF.

This clone was seen once. The rearrangement uses TRBV7-2 and TRBJ2-3; the match to TRBD2 covers 10 bases. Trimming at V came to 3 bases and at J to 4 bases, leaving 4 bases not matched to a gene. This CDR3 comprises 15 residues. CDR1 is SGHTA and CDR2 is FQGNSA in the germline V gene. The CDR3 here is CASSFLAGVPDTQYF. The CDR3 region has the DNA TGTGCCAGCAGCTTCCTAGCGGGAGTACCAGATACGCAGTATTTT.

The chain couples TRBV11-2 to TRBJ2-7; D may match TRBD1 or TRBD2 (5 bases each). The CDR3 contains 16 residues. The V end lost 3 bases, the J end lost 5 bases, and 20 bases lay between the germline ends. Germline V gives CDR1 SGHAT, CDR2 FQNNGV. In DNA, the CDR3 is TGTGCCAGCAGCTTTATTCAGAACCGGGGCCCGCACGAGCAGTACTTC. Translated, it gives CASSFIQNRGPHEQYF.

This clone has just one count. J is TRBJ2-1 and V is TRBV5-1; D is unresolved. Trimming left V 1 base short and J 5 bases short, with 7 bases between. The CDR3 is made up of 13 amino acids. CDR1 is SGHRS and CDR2 is YFSETQ in the germline V gene. The CDR3 DNA follows: TGCGCCAGCAGCTTGCGACCTAACAATGAGCAGTTCTTC. Its translation: CASSLRPNNEQFF.

The rearrangement joins TRBV7-2 to TRBJ2-2; D is undetermined. The CDR3 is 11 amino acids. V was clipped by 4 bases and J by 6 bases, with 3 bases between them. The germline CDR1 and CDR2 sequences are SGHTA and FQGNSA. The CDR3 region has the DNA TGTGCCAGCAGCTACCCCGGGGAGCTGTTTTTT. Protein sequence: CASSYPGELFF.

This chain uses TRBV2 with TRBJ1-1; D might be TRBD1 (6 bases). This CDR3 has 14 amino acids. The germline gives CDR1 SNHLY, CDR2 FYNNEI. V lost 8 bases to trimming and J lost 1 base, with 14 bases between them. This chain's CDR3 is CASPWGAKNTEAFF. CDR3 coding DNA: TGTGCCAGCCCTTGGGGGGCGAAGAACACTGAAGCTTTCTTT.

This clone was seen only once. The J gene is TRBJ2-1, the V gene TRBV11-2, with unresolved D. With 1 base removed from V and 9 bases from J, the gap between germline ends came to 16 bases. CDR1 and CDR2 from the germline V gene are SGHAT and FQNNGV. The CDR3 runs to 15 residues. CDR3 residues: CASSLVSARKAEQFF. The CDR3, as DNA: TGTGCCAGCAGCTTAGTTTCGGCTAGGAAGGCTGAGCAGTTCTTC.

This sequence joins TRBV5-1 and TRBJ2-5; possibly TRBD2 for D (5 bases). Germline V gene sequence: CDR1 SGHRS, CDR2 YFSETQ. This CDR3 region has 13 residues. V lost 0 bases and J lost 5, with 8 bases in between. CDR3: CASSLERGETQYF. CDR3 coding DNA: TGCGCCAGCAGCTTGGAGAGAGGGGAGACCCAGTACTTC.

On this clone itself: The identical CDR3 is also encoded by other nucleotide sequences in the sample. The V gene is TRBV7-9, the J gene TRBJ2-7; 11 bases are shared with TRBD2. V dropped 3 bases and J dropped 2; count of bases not matched to a gene: 3. The germline gives CDR1 SEHNR, CDR2 FQNEAQ (reference sequence). The CDR3 contains 15 residues. This chain's CDR3 is CASSFLAGGTYEQYF. CDR3 DNA: TGTGCCAGCAGCTTCCTAGCGGGAGGCACCTACGAGCAGTACTTC.

The CDR3 loop reads CASSSRVLGANVLTF. The CDR3 region has the DNA TGTGCCAGCAGCTCCCGCGTTTTGGGGGCCAACGTCCTGACTTTC. This chain links TRBV7-9 with TRBJ2-6; the D is unclear. V was trimmed by 4 bases and J by 4 bases, leaving 11 bases between them. The germline V gene has CDR1 SEHNR and CDR2 FQNEAQ (reference sequence). There are 15 residues in the CDR3. Based on the CDR3 plus reference TRBV7-9 and TRBJ2-6, the full variable domain is DTGVSQNPRHKITKRGQNVTFRCDPISEHNRLYWYRQTLGQGPEFLTYFQNEAQLEKSRLLSDRFSAERPKGSFSTLEIQRTEQGDSAMYLCASSSRVLGANVLTFGAGSRLTVL.

Notes on this clone: The same CDR3 is also encoded by other DNA sequences in this sample. V gene TRBV5-1 combines with J gene TRBJ1-6; D is ambiguous. The CDR3 length is 15 residues. In germline, CDR1 is SGHRS, CDR2 YFSETQ. The ends were cut back, 0 bases at V and 5 bases at J, with 9 bases in the middle. DNA of the CDR3: TGCGCCAGCAGCTTGGAGGGTGGTGATAATTCACCCCTCCACTTT. This encodes CASSLEGGDNSPLHF.

The chain uses TRBV18 and TRBJ2-2, with D possibly being TRBD1 (6 bases). This CDR3 has 14 residues. Deletions cut 5 bases from V and 2 bases from J, with 9 bases between. CDR1 and CDR2 (germline): KGHSH, LQKENI. The CDR3: CASSSGTNTGELFF. The CDR3 coding sequence is TGTGCCAGCTCATCGGGGACAAACACCGGGGAGCTGTTTTTT.

The gene calls are TRBV7-8 and TRBJ2-5; D might be TRBD2 (6 bases). Germline-derived CDR1 and CDR2 are SGHVS and FQNEAQ. CDR3 size: 15 residues. Trimming took off 3 bases at V and 9 bases at J, with 20 bases between the two ends. Here the CDR3 DNA reads TGTGCCAGCAGCTTTTATACGGGGGAGGTCGGGGCCCAGTACTTC. Its protein is CASSFYTGEVGAQYF.

The J gene is TRBJ2-2, the V gene TRBV10-1; a weak D match, TRBD1 (6 bases). Germline lookup yields CDR1 WNHNN and CDR2 SYGVQD (reference sequence). Trimming shortened V by 5 bases and J by 6 bases, and 10 bases separated the two germline ends. This CDR3 contains 13 residues. The CDR3 sequence is CASSPQGSGELFF. The CDR3 DNA sequence: TGCGCCAGCAGTCCTCAGGGGTCCGGGGAGCTGTTTTTT.

CDR3 sequence reads: CASSPRDSSNEQFF. The CDR3 DNA sequence: TGCGCCAGCAGCCCGCGGGACTCTTCCAATGAGCAGTTCTTC. This chain connects TRBV5-1 to TRBJ2-1; D possibly corresponds to TRBD2 (6 bases). Trimming shortened V by 4 bases and J by 6 bases, and 14 bases separated the two germline ends. Germline V gives CDR1 SGHRS, CDR2 YFSETQ. There are 14 residues in the CDR3.

The chain links TRBV6-5 to TRBJ2-3, with a weak D call TRBD1 (5 bases). The CDR3 has 14 residues. Trimming removed 4 bases at V and 3 bases at J, with 11 bases between. Germline V gene lookup returns CDR1 MNHEY and CDR2 SVGAGI. This CDR3 reads CASSSNRITDTQYF. As DNA, the CDR3 is TGTGCCAGCAGTTCCAACAGGATTACAGATACGCAGTATTTT.

The rearrangement uses TRBV7-2 and TRBJ2-3; D not resolved. Germline V gives CDR1 SGHTA, CDR2 FQGNSA. The CDR3 sequence is 15 residues long. The ends were cut back, 0 bases at V and 1 base at J, with 8 bases in the middle. Written as DNA, the CDR3 is TGTGCCAGCAGCTTAGCTCTGGCAGGCACAGATACGCAGTATTTT. As protein: CASSLALAGTDTQYF.

About this clone itself: Other nucleotide sequences in the sample specify the same CDR3. The V call is TRBV11-2, the J call TRBJ1-3; D gene unclear. Germline V gives CDR1 SGHAT, CDR2 FQNNGV. This CDR3 is built from 15 residues. V was pared by 1 base and J by 0 bases, with 7 bases between. CDR3 nucleotide sequence: TGTGCCAGCAGCTTAGTTGGGAGCTCTGGAAACACCATATATTTT. Translated, it gives CASSLVGSSGNTIYF.

This clone was observed a single time. The V call is TRBV7-9, the J call TRBJ1-6, with D uncertain. The V gene's germline CDR1 is SEHNR and CDR2 FQNEAQ (reference sequence). This CDR3 region has 14 residues. Deletions cut 7 bases from V and 7 bases from J, with 14 bases between. The CDR3 DNA reads as TGTGCCAGCACCTCTCTCGGTCCAAATTCACCCCTCCACTTT. This codes for CASTSLGPNSPLHF.

This chain uses TRBV6-5 with TRBJ1-3, with a tentative D call TRBD1 (5 bases). The CDR3 length is 16 residues. Between the trimmed V and J ends, which lost 4 bases and 0 bases, there was a span of 13 bases. Per the germline V gene, CDR1 is MNHEY and CDR2 is SVGAGI. CDR3: CASSLGQILSGNTIYF. The CDR3 DNA follows: TGTGCCAGCAGTTTGGGGCAGATCCTCTCTGGAAACACCATATATTTT.